This TCR beta chain was identified during a study of blood T cells in healthy people across ages. CDR1 is MNHEY and CDR2 is SMNVEV in the germline V gene (reference sequence). This CDR3 is 14 amino acids long. V was trimmed by 3 bases and J by 0 bases, leaving 8 bases between them. A second about 7 to 11 cycle PCR used barcoded and J-beta primers. TCRdb passed the 5' RACE reads through MiXCR, listing each CDR3 protein once. The top ten clones hold more than 3% of a sample with about 800,000 distinct CDR3 sequences, roughly 25% of them seen once. This clonotype was observed a few times. This same sample was also taken into another study, of T cells of mothers and their children. That paper adds: The cDNA synthesis received all extracted RNA, at 1.5 ug per 15 ul. The second PCR used the M1S primer, and this primer added sample barcodes and 2-4 random nucleotides. Mothers and children who were related shared slightly more overlap than unrelated pairs, but not significantly more.

The rearrangement uses TRBV27 and TRBJ1-2; D not resolved. The receptor was derived from a boy younger than 18 in good health. Sequenced sample: blood. The CDR3 sequence: CASSFDWTNYGYTF. As DNA, the CDR3 is TGTGCCAGCAGTTTTGACTGGACTAACTATGGCTACACCTTC.